The rows below give T cell receptor beta chains drawn from one sample of a study of identical twins. Each CDR3 protein gets one entry after TCRdb re-called the 5' RACE reads with MiXCR. The sample lists under 300,000 distinct CDR3 sequences; over 12% were seen once. Sequenced input: memory (CD45RO+) T cells sorted from blood. All receptors derive from a young woman in good health. CDR3s include the opening cysteine and the closing phenylalanine or tryptophan. Fields, in order: clone size, V gene, J gene, D gene, CDR3 DNA, CDR3 protein. A D gene is named only where the DNA matches it firmly. The size field is filled for only some rows; it gives once, few, many or a size class.

few,TRBV20-1,TRBJ2-7,TRBD2,TGCAGTGCTAGAGATTTAGGGACTAGCGTCTACGAGCAGTACTTC,CSARDLGTSVYEQYF
few,TRBV6-2/TRBV6-3,TRBJ2-1,.,TGTGCCAGCAGTCCGATTATTGGGTCCTACAATGAGCAGTTCTTC,CASSPIIGSYNEQFF
few,TRBV27,TRBJ1-5,.,TGTGCCAGCAGTACACACAGGGAAGGAGATCAGCCCCAGCATTTT,CASSTHREGDQPQHF
.,TRBV11-3,TRBJ2-2,.,TGTGCCAGCAGGGGGTTTTCCGGGGAGCTGTTTTTT,CASRGFSGELFF
few,TRBV5-8,TRBJ2-7,.,TGTGCCAGCAGTTCTTGGGTGACAGGCGAGCAGTACTTC,CASSSWVTGEQYF
.,TRBV6-4,TRBJ2-3,.,TGTGCCAGCAGGGCAGGGGATACGCAGTATTTT,CASRAGDTQYF
many,TRBV5-1,TRBJ2-3,TRBD2,TGCGCCAGCAGCTTGGCCGGGCTAGCGGGAGATACGCAGTATTTT,CASSLAGLAGDTQYF
.,TRBV6-1,TRBJ2-3,TRBD2,TGTGCCAGCGAGGGACTAGCGGGAGGGGGATTCACAGATACGCAGTATTTT,CASEGLAGGGFTDTQYF
.,TRBV4-3,TRBJ2-1,TRBD2,TGCGCCAACAGGCGGGAGGGAGATGAGCAGTTCTTC,CANRREGDEQFF
.,TRBV7-2,TRBJ2-6,.,TGTGCCAGCAGCTTGTCAAGCAACGTCCTGACTTTC,CASSLSSNVLTF
few,TRBV11-1,TRBJ1-1,.,TGTGCCAGCAGCGTACGACAGTTGAACACTGAAGCTTTCTTT,CASSVRQLNTEAFF
many,TRBV9,TRBJ2-1,TRBD2,TGTGCCAGCAGCGTACTAGCGGGGCTTTACAATGAGCAGTTCTTC,CASSVLAGLYNEQFF
.,TRBV7-8,TRBJ1-3,.,TGTGCCAGCAGCTTATCAATCAGGGGAAACACCATATATTTT,CASSLSIRGNTIYF
.,TRBV20-1,TRBJ2-6,.,TGCAGTGCTATCCCTTCTGGGGCCAACGTCCTGACTTTC,CSAIPSGANVLTF
.,TRBV6-2/TRBV6-3,TRBJ2-7,.,TGTGCCAGCAGTGCCACTTCGAGGACATTTTCCTACGAGCAGTACTTC,CASSATSRTFSYEQYF
.,TRBV30,TRBJ1-1,.,TGTGCCTGGAGAGTAACAGTGAACACTGAAGCTTTCTTT,CAWRVTVNTEAFF
many,TRBV20-1,TRBJ2-1,.,TGCAGTGCTAGAACCGTTGGTGGGGGTCCTACCTACAATGAGCAGTTCTTC,CSARTVGGGPTYNEQFF
few,TRBV27,TRBJ2-6,.,TGTGCCAGCAGTTTATTACAGGGTCAGGCCAACGTCCTGACTTTC,CASSLLQGQANVLTF
few,TRBV7-6,TRBJ2-5,.,TGTGCCAGCAGCGTCACCGGGACCGAGGGAGAGACCCAGTACTTC,CASSVTGTEGETQYF
many,TRBV7-9,TRBJ2-7,TRBD2,TGTGCCAGCACCACCGGGGCTAGCGGGAGAGGCGAGCAGTACTTC,CASTTGASGRGEQYF
many,TRBV7-2,TRBJ2-3,TRBD2,TGTGCCAGCAGCTTAGCAGCGGGAGTATATAATACGCAGTATTTT,CASSLAAGVYNTQYF
.,TRBV7-6,TRBJ2-2,.,TGTGCCAGCAGCTCTAGCGGGGAGCTGTTTTTT,CASSSSGELFF
few,TRBV12-3/TRBV12-4,TRBJ2-1,TRBD2,TGTGCCAGCAGTTCGGATTCTAGCGGGAGGATCTACAATGAGCAGTTCTTC,CASSSDSSGRIYNEQFF
few,TRBV20-1,TRBJ2-1,TRBD2,TGCAGTGCGGGGACTAGCGGGGTAGGGAATGAGCAGTTCTTC,CSAGTSGVGNEQFF
.,TRBV29-1,TRBJ2-1,.,TGCAGCGTCGGGACTCTAAGAAAGGGCAATGAGCAGTTCTTC,CSVGTLRKGNEQFF
few,TRBV29-1,TRBJ1-1,TRBD1,TGCAGCGCTGGGGGACAGGGCGGGGACACTGAAGCTTTCTTT,CSAGGQGGDTEAFF
few,TRBV11-2,TRBJ2-3,TRBD2,TGTGCCAGCGGCACGAGCGGGGGCACAGATACGCAGTATTTT,CASGTSGGTDTQYF
few,TRBV27,TRBJ2-3,.,TGTGCCAGCAGTTTTAAGGGTCGTAGACGCACAGATACGCAGTATTTT,CASSFKGRRRTDTQYF
.,TRBV3-1,TRBJ2-5,TRBD2,TGTGCCAGCAGCCAAGAGGTTCTAGCGGGGGAAGAGACCCAGTACTTC,CASSQEVLAGEETQYF
many,TRBV7-3,TRBJ2-1,.,TGTGCCAGCAGCTTAATGGGGGGACAGCAGTTCTTC,CASSLMGGQQFF
.,TRBV6-5,TRBJ2-1,TRBD2,TGTGCCAGCAGTTTAGCGGGACCCATACATGGTGAGCAGTTCTTC,CASSLAGPIHGEQFF
few,TRBV11-1,TRBJ1-1,TRBD1,TGTGCCAGCAGAAAAGACAGGGTTGAAGCTTTCTTT,CASRKDRVEAFF
many,TRBV5-1,TRBJ2-1,.,TGCGCCAGCAGCTTGGGGGCAGAGTACAATGAGCAGTTCTTC,CASSLGAEYNEQFF
few,TRBV27,TRBJ1-2,.,TGTGCCAGCAGTTTAACACGCAACTATGGCTACACCTTC,CASSLTRNYGYTF
few,TRBV5-1,TRBJ2-3,.,TGCGCCAGCAGCTTTGTCCAGGGTAAAGATACGCAGTATTTT,CASSFVQGKDTQYF
few,TRBV10-3,TRBJ2-1,TRBD1,TGTGCCATCAGTGCCGACAGGGTTGAGCAGTTCTTC,CAISADRVEQFF
.,TRBV10-3,TRBJ2-3,.,TGTGCCATCAGTGAGCCCCCGCGAGGAGATACGCAGTATTTT,CAISEPPRGDTQYF
few,TRBV20-1,TRBJ2-1,.,TGCAGTGCCCCAGACTACGAGCAGTTCTTC,CSAPDYEQFF
.,TRBV28,TRBJ2-2,.,TGTGCCAGCAGTTTGGGCTTAGGTATAGGGCTGAGTACCGGGGAGCTGTTTTTT,CASSLGLGIGLSTGELFF
few,TRBV12-3/TRBV12-4,TRBJ2-7,TRBD1,TGTGCCAGCAGTTTATGGGACAGGTCCCACGAGCAGTACTTC,CASSLWDRSHEQYF
many,TRBV7-9,TRBJ2-3,.,TGTGCCAGCAATGGGCAGAGCACAGATACGCAGTATTTT,CASNGQSTDTQYF
.,TRBV6-2/TRBV6-3,TRBJ1-5,.,TGTGCCAGCAGTTACGCGACAGACGGTCAGCCCCAGCATTTT,CASSYATDGQPQHF
.,TRBV27,TRBJ1-6,.,TGTGCCAGCGGGCAGTGGTCCTATAATTCACCCCTCCACTTT,CASGQWSYNSPLHF
few,TRBV5-1,TRBJ2-5,TRBD2,TGCGCCAGCAGCTTGGACGGACTAGCACGCGGGGAGACCCAGTACTTC,CASSLDGLARGETQYF
many,TRBV5-5,TRBJ2-2,TRBD2,TGTGCCAGCAGCTACCGCCTCGTGAGGACTAGCGGGAAGGACACCGGGGAGCTGTTTTTT,CASSYRLVRTSGKDTGELFF
.,TRBV5-1,TRBJ2-7,TRBD2,TGCGCCAGCAGCTTGGATCCTAGCGGGGGGCCGTTCTCCTACGAGCAGTACTTC,CASSLDPSGGPFSYEQYF
many,TRBV7-2,TRBJ1-6,.,TGTGCCAGCAGCTTAGATGTAGCTTCACCCCTCCACTTT,CASSLDVASPLHF
.,TRBV27,TRBJ1-2,.,TGTGCCAGCAGGCGGGACGAACTTGGTGGCTACACCTTC,CASRRDELGGYTF
many,TRBV29-1,TRBJ2-2,.,TGCAGCGTTGAAGAAGGTGGAACTATTTTCAGGGCCGGGGAGCTGTTTTTT,CSVEEGGTIFRAGELFF
once,TRBV20-1,TRBJ1-5,.,TGCAGTGCTAGAGCGCCGTTGCGTGGGGGCAATCAGCCCCAGCATTTT,CSARAPLRGGNQPQHF